This T cell receptor beta chain was sequenced in a study of T cells after yellow fever vaccination. Study-level background: Preparing low-cell-number fractions relied on SMART-Seq v4 Ultra Low Input.

General study points: Contamination of FACS-sorted repertoires by abundant clonotypes from the bulk population could occur. The booster saw the reappearance of most primary-vaccination clones (around 95% CD4, 88% CD8).

Template switching by 5'RACE produced TCR cDNA, adding a universal primer site and UMIs. Each CDR3 protein is one row after TCRdb ran MiXCR on the 5' RACE reads. The data contain about 340,000 distinct CDR3 sequences, around 12% of them singletons. This clonotype was observed a few times. The antigen is not known. Looked up from germline, CDR1 is SGHRS and CDR2 is YFSETQ. The CDR3 spans 15 residues. Trimming cost V 0 bases and J 0 bases, with 9 bases left between them. The sequence derives from a man between 18 and 29 years old who received the YFV17D yellow fever vaccine. The chain combines TRBV5-1 with TRBJ1-1; D remains ambiguous. Sequenced here: CD4+ T cells sorted from PBMCs, sampled 15 days after the yellow fever booster vaccination. The CDR3: CASSLDWHVNTEAFF. CDR3 bases: TGCGCCAGCAGCTTGGACTGGCATGTGAACACTGAAGCTTTCTTT.